This paragraph covers one TCR beta chain sequence. In this sample, this clone turned up once. Its antigen target is currently unknown. The record has no base qualities; no much larger clone is one base away. Library preparation was by the immunoSEQ multiplex PCR assay. A mixture of 60 forward primers for TCR Vbeta segments and 13 reverse primers for TCR Jbeta segments was used in the multiplex PCR. The CDR3 region of rearranged TCR beta genes was amplified from genomic DNA with a multiplex PCR assay. The Illumina HiSeq System was used to sequence the amplified TCR beta libraries as 87-base-pair reads. Under the source paper's analysis protocol: In a later analysis, tens of millions of unique TCR beta chains were counted across the roughly 670 repertoires, and approximately 11 million of these chains were shared by at least two donors. Raw reads were error-corrected and collapsed into unique sequences with a nearest-neighbor algorithm that merged closely related sequences to remove PCR and sequencing errors. Alignment of CDR3 sequences to IMGT reference sequences was used to assign V, D and J gene segments. Each retained sequence needed at least a six-nucleotide match to both a V gene segment and a J gene segment. A rearrangement was called productive if the CDR3 had no stop codons and remained in frame with V and J, and every other rearrangement was called non-productive. Following IMGT convention, CDR3 was defined as the stretch from the second conserved V-encoded cysteine up to the conserved J-encoded phenylalanine. In an earlier analysis of around 540 of the donors, sequences lacking an unambiguous match to a single V gene segment were excluded. An earlier analysis of around 600 of the donors classified V segments as functional when productive rearrangements were above 56.7% and as segregating when the standard deviation between donors was above 5%. A statistical classification framework was built for diagnosing cytomegalovirus status from the catalog of TCR beta chain sequences. In a later analysis, V and J genes were assigned by comparing TCR nucleotide sequences against IMGT/GENE-DB human TR gene sequences. A later analysis assigned CDR3 sequences and most-parsimonious VDJ recombination scenarios with the TCRdist pipeline. A later analysis defined each TCR beta chain by its CDR3 amino acid sequence plus V-gene family, and excluded reads lacking a unique V-gene family. As a way to deal with suspected cross-contamination and a sequencing artifact, a later analysis dropped over 550 nucleotide sequences that were highly shared and had low generation probability. In a later analysis, a clonal expansion index was calculated for each public chain from normalized within-repertoire ranks of inferred template counts. Generation probabilities in a later analysis came from a VDJ recombination model fitted to out-of-frame rearrangements, and those results were checked against IGoR. A later analysis scored TCR-TCR, TCR-HLA and TCR-CMV co-occurrence with hypergeometric tests, applying a repertoire-size bias correction to TCR pairs. A later analysis estimated false discovery rates by permuting HLA or CMV assignments 20 times. A later analysis grouped co-occurring TCRs with DBSCAN, adding TCRdist sequence similarity when clustering within HLA-allele-positive subsets. Co-occurrence clustering excluded repertoires with fewer than 30,000 or more than 120,000 public chains, plus five with anomalous nucleotide sharing. The table comes from immuneACCESS by way of TCRdb, which keeps in-frame sequences with V and J called. Part of the clones is missing from these tables; in studies checked, under half for an unresolved V gene and the rest for unknown reasons. The V and J calls and clone size are taken from that table; D and trimming were inferred from the DNA. The sample contains under 300,000 clones, approximately 90% of them found a single time. Of the sample, roughly 4% is held by the ten largest clones.

The cohort was made up of 666 healthy bone marrow donors. All cohort members were sampled while nominally healthy, although unrecorded immune exposures were likely present. The donor was CMV seropositive and was included in the group of 270 or so seropositive cohort members. Each donor provided a peripheral blood sample, and peripheral blood mononuclear cells were used for TCR beta sequencing. Genomic DNA was extracted from the blood cell samples with the Qiagen DNeasy Blood Extraction Kit. The CDR3 holds 13 amino acids from the cysteine to the phenylalanine. Only the CDR3 DNA is retained, 39 bases long and in frame from the first base. In the germline V gene, CDR1 corresponds to SGDLS and CDR2 to YYNGEE. The germline V end is reduced by 4 bases and the J end by 4 bases; junction bases left unmatched: 4. The data are from a study of cytomegalovirus exposure and HLA in healthy donors (dated 2017 in TCRdb). Looking at the study overall: An earlier analysis of 587 of the donors reported more than 250 Gb of sequence data and 117 million unique TCR beta sequences from some 180 million T cells. Approximately 300 gigabases of sequencing data and around 85 million unique TCR sequences made up an early release that covered 640 HLA-typed donors. Alongside the repertoire data, information on donor age, sex, ethnicity and CMV serostatus was compiled. In a later genetic analysis, genome-wide SNP genotypes for 398 of the 666 donors were used, and that subset was treated as a discovery cohort. The number of donors typed differed by locus, with about 620-630 for A, B, C, DRB1 and DQB1, roughly 520 for DQA1, 600 to 610 for DPA1, and 400 to 490 for DPB1. Among the 398 genotyped donors, about 85% belonged to the genetic ancestry cluster associated with self-reported Caucasian donors. Rather than drawing on any new phenotypic data, the later analysis identified candidate immune exposures from TCR beta sequences and the way those sequences occurred across donors. The study profiled the T cell repertoires of 500 to 800 subjects by immunosequencing and related them to cytomegalovirus serostatus. To predict cytomegalovirus infection status, the study brought together high-throughput TCR immunosequencing, statistical association of individual TCRs with disease status, and machine learning. The study aimed to test whether signatures of past pathogen exposure could be identified by cataloging public T cell receptors. A separate validation cohort of more than 100 different subjects was used in addition to the roughly 670-subject first cohort. Every discovery cohort repertoire had been produced on one sequencing platform. On average, about 200,000 unique TCR beta nucleotide sequences were sequenced per donor among 398 genotyped donors of the cohort, with 15% to 20% of those sequences being non-productive. A later analysis re-analyzed previously published TCR beta repertoires from about 600 donors and added high-resolution HLA genotyping to study TCR occurrence patterns. An earlier analysis of around 540 of the donors applied high-throughput TCR beta sequencing to assess whether each TCR beta V gene segment acted as functional or pseudogenic. Four or five DR-DQ haplotypes were handled as single units for association and clustering, since linkage in the cohort was strong. Both class I and class II loci were covered by HLA typing, at four-digit resolution. The full study reports these points: In vitro tests confirmed that a few of the cytomegalovirus-associated TCR beta chains recognize cytomegalovirus antigens. A group of highly shared sequence variants was considered likely to be a technical artifact of the sequencing pipeline. Because HLA typing was missing for some donors at each locus, association tests included only the typed subset. The authors suggested that the approach could potentially be extended to other disease states and immunological phenotypes. A later analysis found that most CMV-associated TCR beta chains appeared HLA-restricted, with HLA associations seemingly driven largely by CMV exposure. According to a later genetic analysis, donors in an Asian-associated ancestry cluster had fewer N-insertions in productive TCRs than the approximately 670-donor mean. The classifier was reported to diagnose cytomegalovirus status with high specificity and sensitivity in both the original and validation cohorts. In a later analysis, several top co-occurrence clusters were reported to appear linked to parvovirus B19, influenza, CMV and Epstein-Barr virus. Roughly 15 rarely observed V segments, including chromosome 9 orphons, were excluded from the earlier analysis of approximately 600 of the donors because counts were too low. When HLA alleles, especially DR and DQ, strongly co-occurred, attributing TCR associations to individual alleles was difficult. A later analysis found that HLA-associated TCR beta chains were more clonally expanded and had lower generation probabilities than equally common non-associated chains. According to a later analysis, TCR association rates differed among HLA loci, with DRB1 alleles showing the most associated TCRs and HLA-C alleles showing the fewest. The only immune exposure information available for the cohort was CMV serostatus. In this cohort, only TCR beta chains were sequenced, and detectable features were limited by the absence of alpha or paired-chain data. A later analysis associated 15,000 or so TCR beta sequences with specific HLA alleles at a false discovery rate of 0.05. Correlated functional status among segregating V segments might reflect linkage disequilibrium, but an unknown experimental factor could not be ruled out. The 87-base-pair reads could not distinguish some IMGT-functional V segments, including TRBV6-2 and TRBV6-3, so those segments were excluded. A further reported finding was that TCR beta sequences accurately predicted the HLA-A and HLA-B alleles for most subjects in the first cohort. The presence/absence analyses assumed that sequencing depth was roughly uniform across donors, and that assumption may not be true. Broadly in line with IMGT annotations, most TCR beta V segments showed up in productive rearrangements about 90% or about 30% of the time in an earlier analysis of a few hundred of the donors. In a later genetic analysis, a missense DCLRE1C variant was associated with V-gene and J-gene trimming of TCR beta chains, and the association was replicated in an independent cohort. The study listed around 160 TCR beta chains as associated with cytomegalovirus. Across donors, most TCR sequences were observed very rarely, whereas some public TCRs were present in many individuals.

The V gene is TRBV9 and the J gene is TRBJ1-1; the central 7 bases match TRBD1. The TCR comes from a man aged 40-49 years in good health and CMV-seropositive. The specimen sequenced was PBMCs. This receptor carries the CDR3 CASSQGTVTEAFF. The nucleotides read TGTGCCAGCAGCCAAGGGACAGTCACTGAAGCTTTCTTT.